Listed below are T cell receptor beta chains from one sample, sequenced in a study of blood T cell repertoires in COVID-19. Measured with immunoSEQ multiplex PCR; TCRdb has only the in-frame clones, and not every one. The table has 200,000 to 250,000 clones, 86% seen once. What was sequenced was peripheral blood. The source of these receptors is a woman aged 25 to 39 who had recovered from COVID-19. The conserved cysteine and the conserved F or W are not part of the CDR3 here. Each record gives: V gene, D gene, J gene, CDR3 protein. D genes are given only for firm matches.

TRBV5-5	-	TRBJ1-5	ASSNPKRGNQPQH
TRBV13	-	TRBJ2-5	ASSLGSGPFSETQY
TRBV4-2	TRBD2	TRBJ2-7	ASSTLAGSSYEQY
TRBV5-4	TRBD1	TRBJ2-1	ASSLIGGNEVSYNEQF
TRBV7-9	-	TRBJ2-2	ASSKGRELF
TRBV25-1	-	TRBJ1-4	ASSAPRGLTEKLF
TRBV7-9	-	TRBJ1-4	ASSPGVLANEKLF
TRBV14	-	TRBJ2-7	ASSELVGGQTYEQY
TRBV6-1	TRBD1	TRBJ1-1	ASSGPWDRVGPEAF
TRBV6-2/TRBV6-3	-	TRBJ1-1	ASSLKGVRTEAF
TRBV7-9	-	TRBJ1-2	ASSTPVGEVNGYT
TRBV19	-	TRBJ1-2	ASSPLPQGTSYGYT
TRBV18	TRBD1	TRBJ2-3	ASTPGQGMAQY
TRBV20-1	TRBD2	TRBJ2-3	SASSGGSHSTDTQY
TRBV5-6	-	TRBJ1-2	ASSLDHGGNYGYT
TRBV5-1	-	TRBJ2-7	ASSSDSPYEQY
TRBV6-2/TRBV6-3	-	TRBJ2-3	ASSYSMLGRQTY
TRBV2	TRBD1	TRBJ2-7	ASRTGHSYEQY
TRBV2	-	TRBJ2-1	ASSDPGRGDEQF
TRBV4-1	-	TRBJ2-1	ASSPLGLATNEQF
TRBV5-1	-	TRBJ1-1	ASSLAGSGMNTEAF
TRBV5-6	-	TRBJ1-5	ASSFVSCNQPQH
TRBV5-6	-	TRBJ1-2	ASSGGTLYGYT
TRBV11-2	TRBD1	TRBJ2-1	ASSAYRGKAYNEQF
TRBV4-3	TRBD2	TRBJ2-7	ASSQVWTSGGYRPYEQY
TRBV27	TRBD2	TRBJ2-1	ASSLWGGGIYNEQF
TRBV3-1/TRBV3-2	TRBD1	TRBJ2-7	ASSRQGATYEQY
TRBV29-1	-	TRBJ2-1	SGVDFRQF
TRBV2	TRBD2	TRBJ2-1	ASTERRGGTSGVLRGNEQF
TRBV23-1	TRBD1	TRBJ2-4	ASSQPPGQVY
TRBV5-5	TRBD1	TRBJ1-1	ASSVVRTGGTEAF
TRBV5-8	-	TRBJ2-3	ASSLGLVYSDTQY
TRBV4-2	-	TRBJ2-7	ASSQAGAYEQY
TRBV7-3	TRBD2	TRBJ2-3	ASSFSSLAGGPDTQY
TRBV3-1/TRBV3-2	TRBD2	TRBJ2-5	ASSRAGGRETQY
TRBV9	TRBD2	TRBJ2-5	ASSVGTSGGAETQY
TRBV2	-	TRBJ2-3	ASSPWGHSTDTQY
TRBV6-1	TRBD1	TRBJ1-2	ASSEEAGGGIRARGYT
TRBV10-3	TRBD1	TRBJ1-2	AISEYDQGVDGYT
TRBV19	-	TRBJ1-4	ASRGLGGNEKLF
TRBV7-9	-	TRBJ2-5	ASSFTDQETQY
TRBV6-1	TRBD2	TRBJ2-1	ASSEALVGGYGNEQF
TRBV3-1/TRBV3-2	TRBD2	TRBJ2-5	ASSYGGGQETQY
TRBV29-1	TRBD1	TRBJ2-7	SVLQGVGYYEQY